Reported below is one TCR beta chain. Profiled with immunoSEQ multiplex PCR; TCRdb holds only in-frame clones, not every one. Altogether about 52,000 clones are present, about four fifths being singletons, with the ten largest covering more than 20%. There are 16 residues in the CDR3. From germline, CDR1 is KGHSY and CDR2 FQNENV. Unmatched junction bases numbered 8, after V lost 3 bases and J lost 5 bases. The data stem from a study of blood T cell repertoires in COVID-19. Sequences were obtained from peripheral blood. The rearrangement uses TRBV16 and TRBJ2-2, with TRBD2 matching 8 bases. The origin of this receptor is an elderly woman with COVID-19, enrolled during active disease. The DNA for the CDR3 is TGTGCCAGCAGCCATCCGGCGGGGGGCGGAACCGGGGAGCTGTTTTTT. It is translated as CASSHPAGGGTGELFF.